What follows are 18 T cell receptor beta chains derived from one specimen sequenced in a study of post-analysis software for immune sequencing data (dated by TCRdb to the mid-2010s). The library relied on PCR. TCRdb shows the sequencer as Illumina HiSeq 2500. To reduce PCR and sequencing biases, unique molecular identifiers were built into the TCR beta cDNA libraries. TCRdb reprocessed the public reads (quality trimming at Q25 with fastp, clone calling with MiXCR) and kept in-frame beta chains. Rows merge per CDR3 protein into single entries with the most common DNA and genes. The sample has roughly 570,000 distinct CDR3 sequences on record, approximately 31% of them singletons. Around 6.1% of the sample belongs to the ten largest clones. What the study reported, not specific to this receptor: Patients showed significantly higher frequencies than controls for a handful of TRBV segments, among them TRBV5-6, TRBV5-1 and TRBV20-1.

These TCRs' antigens remain unknown. The specimen sequenced was blood. These receptors all stem from a girl between 2 and 17 years old with multiple sclerosis.

This clonotype appeared once. This chain connects TRBV6-5 to TRBJ2-2; the D is unclear. Germline V gene lookup returns CDR1 MNHEY and CDR2 SVGAGI. This CDR3 is 14 amino acids long. Between the trimmed V and J ends, which lost 6 bases and 5 bases, there was a span of 13 bases. Written as DNA, the CDR3 is TGTGCCAGCAGAACGCCTTCGGATACCGGGGAGCTGTTTTTT. Translating gives CASRTPSDTGELFF.

V usage is TRBV12-3 or TRBV12-4 and J usage is TRBJ2-7; no reliable D call. The CDR3 runs to 12 residues. V was pared by 0 bases and J by 4 bases, with 4 bases between. The CDR3 loop reads CASSLAIYEQYF. The CDR3 DNA reads TGTGCCAGCAGTTTAGCAATTTACGAGCAGTACTTC.

CDR3 in DNA: TGTGCCATCAGTGAGCCCGGGCTTTACTATGGCTACACCTTC. Protein product: CAISEPGLYYGYTF. The chain couples TRBV10-3 to TRBJ1-2; D is ambiguous. Germline V gene data show CDR1 as ENHRY and CDR2 as SYGVKD. Trimming stripped 2 bases from V and 3 bases from J, with 10 bases between. CDR3 size: 14 residues.

This clonotype was detected only once. This chain connects TRBV7-2 to TRBJ1-2; the D is unclear. The CDR3 has 13 amino acids. Per germline, CDR1 SGHTA and CDR2 FQGNSA. The ends were cut back, 4 bases at V and 6 bases at J, with 12 bases in the middle. This CDR3 is CASSSPGKHGYTF. The CDR3 bases are TGTGCCAGCAGCTCGCCTGGGAAGCATGGCTACACCTTC. Together with reference TRBV7-2 and TRBJ1-2, the CDR3 gives the full variable domain: GAGVSQSPSNKVTEKGKDVELRCDPISGHTALYWYRQSLGQGLEFLIYFQGNSAPDKSGLPSDRFSAERTGGSVSTLTIQRTQQEDSAVYLCASSSPGKHGYTFGSGTRLTVV.

The chain has TRBV5-1 and TRBJ1-1, with D maybe TRBD1 (6 bases). Looked up from germline, CDR1 is SGHRS and CDR2 is YFSETQ. V dropped 0 bases and J dropped 0 bases, with 9 bases sitting between them. This CDR3 contains 15 residues. CDR3: CASSLVGQLNTEAFF. Written as DNA, the CDR3 is TGCGCCAGCAGCTTGGTCGGACAGCTGAACACTGAAGCTTTCTTT.

This clonotype was found once. The CDR3: CASSLGTSPISSYEQYF. CDR3 bases: TGCGCCAGCAGCTTGGGGACTAGCCCTATTAGCTCCTACGAGCAGTACTTC. This rearrangement joins TRBV5-1 to TRBJ2-7; 8 positions agree with TRBD2. With 0 bases clipped from V and 0 bases from J, the junction kept 8 bases outside the gene matches. Germline V CDR1 and CDR2: SGHRS, YFSETQ. The CDR3 spans 17 residues.

This clonotype has only a few counts. V is TRBV3-1 and J is TRBJ2-3, with D possibly matching TRBD1 (6 bases). The germline V gene has CDR1 LGHDT and CDR2 YNNKEL (reference sequence). Trimming removed 4 bases at V and 4 bases at J, with 9 bases between. The CDR3 spans 13 residues. The CDR3 reads CASSPKGADTQYF. The CDR3 region has the DNA TGTGCCAGCAGCCCTAAGGGGGCAGATACGCAGTATTTT.

The chain employs TRBV29-1 and TRBJ2-1; 14 positions agree with TRBD2. After removal of 6 bases from V and 8 bases from J, the junction contained 6 bases not matched to a gene. The CDR3 loop spans 14 amino acids. Per the germline V gene, CDR1 is SQVTM and CDR2 is ANQGSEA. The CDR3 is CSVRLAGGWDEQFF. The CDR3 region has the DNA TGCAGCGTCAGACTAGCGGGGGGGTGGGATGAGCAGTTCTTC.

The rearrangement links TRBV20-1 to TRBJ2-3; no reliable D call. V lost 4 bases to trimming and J lost 0 bases, with 11 bases between them. Germline V gene lookup returns CDR1 DFQATT and CDR2 SNEGSKA (reference sequence). The CDR3 is made up of 14 amino acids. This CDR3 is CSAKSQPSTDTQYF. Written as DNA, the CDR3 is TGCAGTGCTAAATCCCAGCCTAGCACAGATACGCAGTATTTT.

CDR3 DNA sequence: TGCAGTGCTCAGGGGGGCAGGAACTACAATGAGCAGTTCTTC. Amino acids: CSAQGGRNYNEQFF. The chain has TRBV20-1 and TRBJ2-1; TRBD1 is a possible D gene (7 bases). The germline V gene has CDR1 DFQATT and CDR2 SNEGSKA (reference sequence). The CDR3 length is 14 residues. Trimming took 5 bases from V and 3 from J, leaving 14 bases between them.

The table lists this clonotype with a few counts. V gene TRBV11-2 combines with J gene TRBJ2-3, with D maybe TRBD2 (6 bases). The V end was cut by 5 bases, the J end by 5 bases, with 11 bases between. This CDR3 has 13 amino acids. Germline V CDR1 and CDR2: SGHAT, FQNNGV. For the CDR3, the DNA is TGTGCCAGCAGCCCGGGAGAAAAAGATACGCAGTATTTT. This sequence encodes CASSPGEKDTQYF.

The gene calls are TRBV20-1 and TRBJ2-1, with D perhaps matching TRBD1 or TRBD2 (7 bases each). Germline V gene data show CDR1 as DFQATT and CDR2 as SNEGSKA (reference sequence). There are 12 residues in the CDR3. This CDR3 reads CSVIQGRETQFF. DNA of the CDR3: TGCAGCGTCATACAGGGGAGGGAGACCCAGTTCTTC.

The chain couples TRBV6-6 to TRBJ2-4, with D possibly TRBD2 on 6 matching bases. The CDR3 extends over 16 amino acids. V lost 4 bases and J 2 bases, leaving 15 bases between the germline ends. Germline CDR1 is MNHNY and CDR2 is SVGAGI (reference sequence). In DNA, the CDR3 is TGTGCCAGCAGTTCCAGATGGGGGGAAACCAAAAACATTCAGTACTTC. Its translation is CASSSRWGETKNIQYF.

This clonotype was detected only a few times. The chain is built from TRBV5-1 and TRBJ1-1, with TRBD1 matching over 7 bases. The length of the CDR3 is 15 residues. With V trimmed by 0 bases and J by 3 bases, 5 bases remained unmatched. Germline V CDR1 and CDR2: SGHRS, YFSETQ. CDR3 sequence: CASSLGSGQDTEAFF. Written as DNA, the CDR3 is TGCGCCAGCAGCTTGGGGTCAGGACAGGACACTGAAGCTTTCTTT. Complete variable domain (other parts from reference TRBV5-1 and TRBJ1-1): KAGVTQTPRYLIKTRGQQVTLSCSPISGHRSVSWYQQTPGQGLQFLFEYFSETQRNKGNFPGRFSGRQFSNSRSEMNVSTLELGDSALYLCASSLGSGQDTEAFFGQGTRLTVV.

This clonotype appeared once. Possible read error: a much larger clone is one base away. The chain employs TRBV6-1 and TRBJ2-5; D unresolved. This CDR3 is built from 12 residues. CDR1 is MNHNS and CDR2 is SASEGT in the germline V gene. The CDR3 region is CANSEGQETQYF. The CDR3, as DNA: TGTGCCAACAGTGAAGGGCAAGAGACCCAGTACTTC.

The rearrangement links TRBV6-2 or TRBV6-3 to TRBJ1-2; 9 bases map to TRBD1. The germline CDR1 and CDR2 sequences are MNHEY and SVGEGT. Trimming cost V 5 bases and J 8 bases; bases outside gene matches: 6. This CDR3 region has 13 residues. CDR3 loop: CASSQGQGAGYTF. The CDR3 region has the DNA TGTGCCAGCAGTCAGGGACAGGGTGCGGGCTACACCTTC.

A remark on this clonotype: A much larger clone differs from this one at a single base, so this may be a read error. This chain links TRBV4-1 with TRBJ2-6, with D perhaps assigned TRBD1 or TRBD2 (5 bases each). This CDR3 is 16 amino acids long. Germline V gene sequence: CDR1 MGHRA, CDR2 YSYEKL. The germline V and J ends were trimmed by 4 bases and 5 bases, with 15 bases remaining between them. Here the CDR3 reads CASSPTWDGWANVLTF. The CDR3 nucleotides read TGCGCCAGCAGCCCGACATGGGACGGCTGGGCCAACGTCCTGACTTTC.

This clonotype was counted between two and nine times. The CDR3 is CASSKRLADYNEQFF. The CDR3 DNA sequence: TGTGCCAGCAGCAAGAGACTAGCGGACTACAATGAGCAGTTCTTC. The chain recombines TRBV11-1 with TRBJ2-1; 9 bases line up with TRBD2. This CDR3 is 15 amino acids long. Trimming at V came to 5 bases and at J to 3 bases, leaving 5 bases not matched to a gene. Germline values: CDR1 SGHAT, CDR2 FQDESV (reference sequence). The full variable domain, completed using reference TRBV11-1 and TRBJ2-1, is EAEVAQSPRYKITEKSQAVAFWCDPISGHATLYWYRQILGQGPELLVQFQDESVVDDSQLPKDRFSAERLKGVDSTLKIQPAELGDSAMYLCASSKRLADYNEQFFGPGTRLTVL.